This T cell receptor beta chain stems from a study of blood T cell repertoires in COVID-19. The overall study: Italy, Spain and the United States were the sources of the convalescent and acute COVID-19 samples. PBMCs, B-cell-depleted T cells, or T cells were the source of the cDNA or gDNA that made up the material.

Libraries were prepared by immunoSEQ multiplex PCR; TCRdb keeps only in-frame clonotypes and omits some of them. The sample contains about 300,000 clones, 83% of which appear only once. This CDR3 region has 16 residues. The V gene's germline CDR1 is SGHTA and CDR2 FQGNSA. Germline trimming cut 1 base from V and 9 bases from J; bases unmatched to any gene: 11. The sequence came from a woman aged 50 to 65 who had recovered from COVID-19. The chain couples TRBV7-2 to TRBJ2-1; 8 bases are shared with TRBD2. The specimen was peripheral blood. The CDR3: CASSLVVGRAVGEQFF. For the CDR3, the DNA is TGTGCCAGCAGCTTAGTTGTCGGGAGGGCGGTTGGTGAGCAGTTCTTC.